This TCR beta chain was recorded in a study of blood T cell repertoires in COVID-19. Sequencing used immunoSEQ multiplex PCR; TCRdb keeps in-frame clones, though not all of them. Here the sample spans approximately 250,000 clones, less than 85% being singletons. CDR1 and CDR2 (germline): SGDLS, YYNGEE. V was shortened by 2 bases and J by 7 bases, with 18 bases between the two germline ends. The CDR3 runs 15 residues. The sample consisted of peripheral blood. This sequence originates from a man aged 55 to 70 who had recovered from COVID-19. The chain combines TRBV9 with TRBJ1-2; a possible D gene is TRBD1 (5 bases). As DNA, the CDR3 is TGTGCCAGCAGCGTCCTAACAGGTGGTGCTATTGGCTACACCTTC. This translates into CASSVLTGGAIGYTF. Combining the CDR3 with reference TRBV9 and TRBJ1-2 gives the whole variable domain DSGVTQTPKHLITATGQRVTLRCSPRSGDLSVYWYQQSLDQGLQFLIQYYNGEERAKGNILERFSAQQFPDLHSELNLSSLELGDSALYFCASSVLTGGAIGYTFGSGTRLTVV.